Shown below are 15 T cell receptor beta chains from a single sample sequenced in a study. TCRdb fed the RT-PCR reads into MiXCR, producing one record per CDR3 protein. The sample has about 700,000 distinct CDR3 sequences, 11% to 15% seen once; the top ten hold 3.6%. Material: memory CD4+ T cells from blood. All receptors come from a female donor in good health, serving as a healthy control.

This clonotype showed up just a few times. V and J are TRBV10-2 and TRBJ2-7, with D unresolved. Trimming shortened V by 3 bases and J by 3 bases, and 15 bases separated the two germline ends. The germline V gene encodes CDR1 WSHSY and CDR2 SAAADI. The CDR3 has 15 amino acids. The CDR3 sequence is CASSESLLRSYEQYF. The DNA of the CDR3 is TGCGCCAGCAGTGAATCCCTCCTACGGAGCTACGAGCAGTACTTC.

This chain connects TRBV28 to TRBJ2-7; D might be TRBD2 (5 bases). Per germline, CDR1 MDHEN and CDR2 SYDVKM. V was trimmed by 7 bases and J by 1 base, leaving 14 bases between them. This CDR3 region has 14 residues. CDR3: CASIERERSYEQYF. In DNA form, the CDR3 reads TGTGCCAGCATAGAGAGGGAAAGATCCTACGAGCAGTACTTC. Combining the CDR3 with reference TRBV28 and TRBJ2-7 gives the whole variable domain DVKVTQSSRYLVKRTGEKVFLECVQDMDHENMFWYRQDPGLGLRLIYFSYDVKMKEKGDIPEGYSVSREKKERFSLILESASTNQTSMYLCASIERERSYEQYFGPGTRLTVT.

This clonotype was observed a handful of times. The gene calls are TRBV6-5 and TRBJ1-1; 8 nucleotides match TRBD1. CDR3 length equals 16 residues. Germline trimming cut 6 bases from V and 0 bases from J; bases unmatched to any gene: 9. Germline CDR1 is MNHEY and CDR2 is SVGAGI. The CDR3 spells CASRTTGVRMNTEAFF. Written as DNA, the CDR3 is TGTGCCAGCAGAACGACAGGGGTGAGGATGAACACTGAAGCTTTCTTT.

This clonotype was seen a few times. The V and J genes are TRBV20-1 and TRBJ1-2; no firm D call. CDR1 DFQATT and CDR2 SNEGSKA come from the germline V gene (reference sequence). This CDR3 spans 13 amino acids. V lost 7 bases, J lost 4 bases, and 16 bases lay in between. As DNA, the CDR3 is TGCAGTGTGACGCCCTGGGAGACCTATGGCTACACCTTC. This translates into CSVTPWETYGYTF.

This clonotype was seen ten or more times. V and J are TRBV5-1 and TRBJ1-5; 7 bases fit TRBD1. The CDR3 runs 14 residues. From germline, CDR1 is SGHRS and CDR2 YFSETQ. Trimming cost V 4 bases and J 5 bases; bases outside gene matches: 6. In DNA, the CDR3 is TGCGCCAGCAGCACCGGGACAGCGGATCAGCCCCAGCATTTT. Encoded protein: CASSTGTADQPQHF.

The chain is built from TRBV7-3 and TRBJ2-1; D call uncertain. Germline CDR1 is SGHTA and CDR2 is FQGTGA. The CDR3 runs to 13 residues. Trimming pared 2 bases from V and 7 bases from J, leaving 9 bases between. The CDR3 reads CASSLGVGNEQFF. In nucleotides, the CDR3 is TGTGCCAGCAGCTTAGGGGTAGGGAATGAGCAGTTCTTC.

J is TRBJ2-5 and V is TRBV5-1, with TRBD1 matching over 11 bases. Germline assignment: CDR1 SGHRS and CDR2 YFSETQ. CDR3 length equals 17 residues. The V gene end was trimmed by 3 bases and the J gene end by 5 bases; junction bases not matched to a gene: 12. The CDR3 loop reads CASSWSLGTGGFETQYF. DNA for the CDR3: TGCGCCAGCAGCTGGAGTCTCGGGACAGGGGGATTTGAGACCCAGTACTTC. Together with reference TRBV5-1 and TRBJ2-5, the CDR3 gives the full variable domain: KAGVTQTPRYLIKTRGQQVTLSCSPISGHRSVSWYQQTPGQGLQFLFEYFSETQRNKGNFPGRFSGRQFSNSRSEMNVSTLELGDSALYLCASSWSLGTGGFETQYFGPGTRLLVL.

The chain is built from TRBV28 and TRBJ2-1; possibly TRBD1 or TRBD2 for D (5 bases each). Trimming cost V 6 bases and J 5 bases, with 23 bases left between them. The length of the CDR3 is 17 residues. Germline assignment: CDR1 MDHEN and CDR2 SYDVKM. CDR3 in DNA: TGTGCCAGCAGGCCCGACCTTGGGACGGCTGAGAACAATGAGCAGTTCTTC. This codes for CASRPDLGTAENNEQFF.

CDR3: CASSLLTGGETQYF. The CDR3, as DNA: TGCGCCAGCAGCCTGCTGACAGGGGGAGAGACCCAGTACTTC. The chain is built from TRBV5-1 and TRBJ2-5, with TRBD1 matching 9 bases. Germline CDR1 reads SGHRS; CDR2 reads YFSETQ. Trimming at V came to 4 bases and at J to 4 bases, leaving 5 bases not matched to a gene. The CDR3 loop spans 14 amino acids.

The CDR3 protein is CAWTSGGSAGVYEQYF. In DNA form, the CDR3 reads TGTGCCTGGACGTCGGGGGGTTCAGCGGGAGTCTACGAGCAGTACTTC. The rearrangement uses TRBV30 and TRBJ2-7, with 8 bases lining up with TRBD2. The CDR3 runs to 16 residues. J gave up 3 bases and V 4 bases, and 14 bases lay outside the gene matches. CDR1 and CDR2 (germline): GTSNPN, SVGIG (reference sequence).

The chain joins TRBV12-3 or TRBV12-4 to TRBJ1-4; tentatively, D is TRBD1 (6 bases). V lost 3 bases to trimming and J lost 3 bases, with 11 bases between them. This CDR3 is built from 15 residues. CDR3 in amino acids: CASSFVRGANEKLFF. CDR3 sequence (DNA): TGTGCCAGCAGTTTTGTCAGGGGTGCTAATGAAAAACTGTTTTTT.

In this sample, this clonotype turned up a few times. The V call is TRBV7-2, the J call TRBJ2-2; a weak D match, TRBD1 (5 bases). CDR3 length equals 14 residues. The V gene lost 1 base and the J gene lost 4 bases, with 7 bases spanning the gap. Germline CDR1 and CDR2: SGHTA and FQGNSA. DNA for the CDR3: TGTGCCAGCAGCTTAGTAGGGGCCACCGGGGAGCTGTTTTTT. Translated, it gives CASSLVGATGELFF.

This clonotype has a handful of counts. The chain uses TRBV9 and TRBJ2-1; 10 bases map to TRBD1. The germline CDR1 and CDR2 sequences are SGDLS and YYNGEE. V shed 3 bases, J shed 4 bases, and the junction held 10 bases outside the gene matches. The CDR3 covers 17 residues. CDR3 residues: CASSADIRDRGYNEQFF. As DNA, the CDR3 is TGTGCCAGCAGCGCAGACATCCGGGACAGGGGTTACAATGAGCAGTTCTTC.

The chain recombines TRBV5-5 with TRBJ1-2; D gene unclear. The ends were cut back, 0 bases at V and 1 base at J, with 7 bases in the middle. Germline CDR1 is SGHKS and CDR2 is YYEKEE (reference sequence). The CDR3 length is 14 residues. CDR3 in DNA: TGTGCCAGCAGCTTGGCCACGATTAACTATGGCTACACCTTC. Residues: CASSLATINYGYTF.

This clonotype was seen ten or more times. The chain uses TRBV9 and TRBJ1-2; weak D call: TRBD1 (5 bases). In germline, CDR1 is SGDLS, CDR2 YYNGEE. The V and J ends lost 2 bases and 7 bases respectively, with 12 bases between them. This CDR3 has 13 residues. CDR3 bases: TGTGCCAGCAGCGTTCAGTTCGGGACTGGCTACACCTTC. Translating gives CASSVQFGTGYTF.